A single sample gave rise to the 22 T cell receptor beta chains below, sequenced in a study of T-cell reconstitution after alpha-beta-depleted transplantation in children. Researchers prepared the TCRbeta library using unique molecular identifiers, the study reports. TCRdb ran MiXCR on the PCR reads and lists one entry per CDR3 protein. The profile covers under 300,000 distinct CDR3 sequences, with 9.7% appearing a single time and about 5% taken by the ten largest. The input for sequencing was PBMCs from the stem cell graft donor, taken from the stem cell graft. The receptors here all came from a human donor who donated a stem cell graft to a child with SCID.

This clonotype appeared many times. DNA of the CDR3: TGCAGTGCTAGGAGGCCAGGGTCGGACACCGGGGAGCTGTTTTTT. It codes for CSARRPGSDTGELFF. This rearrangement joins TRBV20-1 to TRBJ2-2; possible D gene TRBD1, 5 bases. Looked up from germline, CDR1 is DFQATT and CDR2 is SNEGSKA (reference sequence). The CDR3 extends over 15 amino acids. The V gene lost 3 bases and the J gene lost 3 bases, with 14 bases spanning the gap.

This clonotype was seen at least ten times. This chain joins TRBV20-1 and TRBJ2-1; D is possibly TRBD1 (5 bases). Germline CDR1 is DFQATT and CDR2 is SNEGSKA (reference sequence). Trimming pared 3 bases from V and 0 bases from J, leaving 15 bases between. CDR3 size: 16 residues. The CDR3 DNA reads TGCAGTGCTAGGTTCAGGCAGGGCCGCTCCTACAATGAGCAGTTCTTC. This gives the protein CSARFRQGRSYNEQFF.

This clonotype appeared many times. V and J are TRBV7-2 and TRBJ1-2; D unresolved. V was cut by 1 base and J by 2 bases, with 14 bases left in between. This CDR3 is built from 16 residues. Germline CDR1 and CDR2: SGHTA and FQGNSA. This CDR3 reads CASSLGRKAVNYGYTF. CDR3 nucleotide sequence: TGTGCCAGCAGCTTAGGCCGGAAGGCGGTCAACTATGGCTACACCTTC.

This clonotype occurred many times. The rearrangement links TRBV7-8 to TRBJ1-1; 8 bases line up with TRBD1. CDR1 is SGHVS, CDR2 FQNEAQ, per germline. This CDR3 has 16 amino acids. J gave up 5 bases and V 2 bases, and 10 bases lay outside the gene matches. CDR3 in amino acids: CASSLRTGQRATEAFF. CDR3 DNA sequence: TGTGCCAGCAGCTTAAGGACAGGGCAAAGAGCAACTGAAGCTTTCTTT.

This clonotype was observed many times. This chain links TRBV20-1 with TRBJ2-1; 10 nucleotides match TRBD2. Trimming took 0 bases from V and 3 from J; bases not matched to a gene: 5. The germline V gene encodes CDR1 DFQATT and CDR2 SNEGSKA (reference sequence). This CDR3 is built from 16 residues. The chain's CDR3 is CSARDAPSGGYNEQFF. The CDR3 DNA reads as TGCAGTGCTAGAGATGCCCCTAGCGGGGGCTACAATGAGCAGTTCTTC.

Many counts were recorded for this clonotype. This chain links TRBV5-1 with TRBJ1-1, with a weak D call TRBD1 (6 bases). The CDR3 is 14 residues long. The V end was cut by 3 bases, the J end by 3 bases, with 12 bases between. The V gene's germline CDR1 is SGHRS and CDR2 YFSETQ. CDR3 loop: CASSSGVRDTEAFF. The CDR3 DNA follows: TGCGCCAGCAGCTCAGGGGTTCGGGACACTGAAGCTTTCTTT.

The sample holds many counts of this clonotype. The chain joins TRBV6-2 or TRBV6-3 to TRBJ2-1; TRBD1 matches at 7 bases. Unmatched junction bases numbered 3, after V lost 0 bases and J lost 7 bases. The germline CDR1 and CDR2 sequences are MNHEY and SVGEGT. CDR3 length: 14 amino acids. The chain's CDR3 is CASSYSATGNEQFF. In DNA, the CDR3 is TGTGCCAGCAGTTACTCTGCGACAGGGAATGAGCAGTTCTTC.

The chain links TRBV27 to TRBJ2-5, with D tentatively TRBD2 (5 bases). Trimming cost V 8 bases and J 4 bases, with 8 bases left between them. Germline CDR1 is MNHEY and CDR2 is SMNVEV (reference sequence). CDR3 length: 11 residues. The CDR3 nucleotides read TGTGCCAGCTCAGAGGGAGAGACCCAGTACTTC. This gives the protein CASSEGETQYF.

There are many counts of this clonotype. This chain links TRBV5-1 with TRBJ1-2; D is uncertain. CDR1 and CDR2 from the germline V gene are SGHRS and YFSETQ. The CDR3 has 15 residues. Between the trimmed V and J ends, which lost 0 bases and 0 bases, there was a span of 9 bases. The CDR3 sequence: CASSLGAGTNYGYTF. The CDR3 DNA sequence: TGCGCCAGCAGCTTGGGGGCAGGAACTAACTATGGCTACACCTTC.

This clonotype was detected ten times or more. The rearrangement joins TRBV20-1 to TRBJ1-5; D perhaps matches TRBD1 (6 bases). The germline gives CDR1 DFQATT, CDR2 SNEGSKA (reference sequence). V shed 2 bases and J shed 1 base, with 12 bases lying between them. The CDR3 extends over 15 amino acids. This CDR3 is CSARIDQGSNQPQHF. The CDR3 nucleotides are TGCAGTGCTAGAATAGACCAGGGGAGCAATCAGCCCCAGCATTTT.

This clonotype was observed many times. The chain uses TRBV29-1 and TRBJ1-2; D gene uncertain. The CDR3 totals 13 residues. V gave up 7 bases and J gave up 4 bases, with 16 bases separating them. Per germline, CDR1 SQVTM and CDR2 ANQGSEA. This chain's CDR3 is CSARVLGGYGYTF. Here the CDR3 DNA reads TGCAGCGCCCGAGTTCTAGGTGGCTATGGCTACACCTTC.

This clonotype was observed many times. The rearrangement joins TRBV5-1 to TRBJ2-2; no reliable D call. This CDR3 spans 13 amino acids. Germline values: CDR1 SGHRS, CDR2 YFSETQ. The V end lost 2 bases, the J end lost 5 bases, and 7 bases lay between the germline ends. The CDR3 spells CASSLQSTGELFF. CDR3 in DNA: TGCGCCAGCAGCTTACAGAGTACCGGGGAGCTGTTTTTT. The whole variable domain, filled in from reference TRBV5-1 and TRBJ2-2, reads KAGVTQTPRYLIKTRGQQVTLSCSPISGHRSVSWYQQTPGQGLQFLFEYFSETQRNKGNFPGRFSGRQFSNSRSEMNVSTLELGDSALYLCASSLQSTGELFFGEGSRLTVL.

This chain uses TRBV4-3 with TRBJ2-2; TRBD2 matches at 8 bases. Germline V CDR1 and CDR2: LGHNA, YSLEER. Unmatched junction bases numbered 6, after V lost 3 bases and J lost 3 bases. The length of the CDR3 is 16 residues. The CDR3 loop reads CASSQGSGAYTGELFF. The CDR3 nucleotides read TGCGCCAGCAGCCAGGGTAGCGGGGCATACACCGGGGAGCTGTTTTTT.

The chain carries TRBV29-1 and TRBJ2-3; D is possibly TRBD1 (5 bases). The CDR3 contains 13 residues. The germline V and J ends were trimmed by 6 bases and 0 bases, with 10 bases remaining between them. The germline V gene has CDR1 SQVTM and CDR2 ANQGSEA. The CDR3 loop reads CSVRRVSTDTQYF. CDR3 bases: TGCAGCGTACGCAGGGTTAGCACAGATACGCAGTATTTT.

This chain links TRBV20-1 with TRBJ1-1; D not certain. CDR1 is DFQATT and CDR2 is SNEGSKA in the germline V gene (reference sequence). This CDR3 contains 11 residues. The V and J ends lost 3 bases and 6 bases respectively, with 8 bases between them. This chain's CDR3 is CSASGGAEAFF. The CDR3 bases are TGCAGTGCTAGTGGCGGGGCTGAAGCTTTCTTT.

This clonotype was seen more than once but under ten times. Being one base from a much bigger clone, this may be a read error. The V gene is TRBV7-9, the J gene TRBJ1-2; D might be TRBD1 (6 bases). The germline gives CDR1 SEHNR, CDR2 FQNEAQ (reference sequence). The CDR3 is 12 amino acids. The CDR3 region has the DNA TGTGCCAGCAGGGACAGTGCCTATGGCGACACCTTC. It translates to CASRDSAYGDTF. The full variable domain, with the rest looked up from reference TRBV7-9 and TRBJ1-2, is DTGVSQNPRHKITKRGQNVTFRCDPISEHNRLYWYRQTLGQGPEFLTYFQNEAQLEKSRLLSDRFSAERPKGSFSTLEIQRTEQGDSAMYLCASRDSAYGDTFGSGTRLTVV.

In this sample, this clonotype turned up many times. V usage is TRBV20-1 and J usage is TRBJ2-1; 7 positions match TRBD1. V was pared by 3 bases and J by 3 bases, with 5 bases of the junction left unmatched. CDR1 is DFQATT and CDR2 is SNEGSKA in the germline V gene (reference sequence). The CDR3 consists of 14 residues. The CDR3 sequence: CSARPGTDYNEQFF. The CDR3 nucleotides are TGCAGTGCTAGGCCCGGGACAGACTACAATGAGCAGTTCTTC.

This clonotype appeared many times. J is TRBJ1-1 and V is TRBV12-3 or TRBV12-4; D unclear. V dropped 3 bases and J dropped 11 bases, with 19 bases sitting between them. The CDR3 runs 14 residues. CDR3 DNA sequence: TGTGCCAGCAGTTTCTCACTTGACCCGATTGGGGCTTTCTTT. Residues: CASSFSLDPIGAFF.

This clonotype was counted only a few times. The chain employs TRBV5-1 and TRBJ1-1; tentatively, D is TRBD1 (6 bases). V was pared by 4 bases and J by 0 bases, with 13 bases between. CDR3 length: 15 residues. The germline V gene has CDR1 SGHRS and CDR2 YFSETQ. CDR3 region: CASSPQGSMNTEAFF. The CDR3 region has the DNA TGCGCCAGCAGCCCACAGGGATCAATGAACACTGAAGCTTTCTTT. Supplemented by reference TRBV5-1 and TRBJ1-1, the full variable domain reads KAGVTQTPRYLIKTRGQQVTLSCSPISGHRSVSWYQQTPGQGLQFLFEYFSETQRNKGNFPGRFSGRQFSNSRSEMNVSTLELGDSALYLCASSPQGSMNTEAFFGQGTRLTVV.

This clonotype has at least ten counts. The CDR3: CAISIQVTPPREQYF. The CDR3 bases are TGTGCCATCAGTATTCAGGTCACCCCTCCTCGAGAGCAGTACTTC. The chain joins TRBV10-3 to TRBJ2-7; D gene unclear. CDR1 is ENHRY, CDR2 SYGVKD, per germline. V lost 5 bases, J lost 7 bases, and 21 bases lay in between. The CDR3 extends over 15 amino acids.

This clonotype was seen at least ten times. The chain employs TRBV5-1 and TRBJ2-5, with TRBD2 identical over 8 bases. Germline V gene lookup returns CDR1 SGHRS and CDR2 YFSETQ. The CDR3 is made up of 16 amino acids. With V trimmed by 4 bases and J by 1 base, 9 bases remained unmatched. CDR3 in amino acids: CASSNNRAGGQETQYF. CDR3 in DNA: TGCGCCAGCAGCAACAACAGGGCGGGGGGCCAAGAGACCCAGTACTTC.

There are many counts of this clonotype. The V and J genes are TRBV20-1 and TRBJ1-5; D not certain. The CDR3 spans 13 residues. Trimming took off 1 base at V and 4 bases at J, with 8 bases between the two ends. Looked up from germline, CDR1 is DFQATT and CDR2 is SNEGSKA (reference sequence). CDR3 sequence reads: CSARADGNQPQHF. The CDR3 DNA sequence: TGCAGTGCTAGAGCGGACGGAAATCAGCCCCAGCATTTT.